Listed below are T cell receptor beta chains from one sample, sequenced in a study of blood T cells in healthy people across ages. From the 5' RACE reads, TCRdb called clonotypes with MiXCR, one entry per CDR3 protein. The sample yields more than 800,000 distinct CDR3 sequences, 25% to 35% seen once. Sequenced material: blood. Receptors originate from a woman of 80 years or more in good health. Both conserved end residues are part of each CDR3. D genes are given only for firm matches. Not all rows give a size; the values are once, few, many and, for expanded clones, a class.

d_call,v_call,clone_size,j_call,cdr3_nt,cdr3_aa
.,TRBV5-1,many,TRBJ2-5,TGCGCCAGCAGCAAGGACAGTTCTCAAGAGACCCAGTACTTC,CASSKDSSQETQYF
.,TRBV20-1,.,TRBJ2-5,TGCAGTGCTAACCCCGGGACTCAAGAGACCCAGTACTTC,CSANPGTQETQYF
.,TRBV7-2,.,TRBJ1-2,TGTGCCAGCAGCTTAGTCGGAGGGCTACAGGATGACTACACCTTC,CASSLVGGLQDDYTF
TRBD1,TRBV6-6,.,TRBJ2-7,TGTGCCAGCAGACCACAACAGGGGAACCCCTACGAGCAGTACTTC,CASRPQQGNPYEQYF
TRBD1,TRBV6-2/TRBV6-3,.,TRBJ1-5,TGTGCCAGCAGTAACCTACGGGACAGGGGGCTTGGCAATCAGCCCCAGCATTTT,CASSNLRDRGLGNQPQHF
.,TRBV7-2,many,TRBJ2-1,TGTGCCAGCAGCTTCCCCACTGGGCGGCTTAACAATGAGCAGTTCTTC,CASSFPTGRLNNEQFF
.,TRBV5-1,.,TRBJ2-3,TGCGCCAGCAGCCAAAGCGGACCGGATACGCAGTATTTT,CASSQSGPDTQYF
TRBD1,TRBV7-2,many,TRBJ2-6,TGTGCCAGCAGCCGGACAGGGACTGGGGCCAACGTCCTGACTTTC,CASSRTGTGANVLTF
TRBD2,TRBV28,few,TRBJ2-5,TGTGCCAGCAGTTTACGGACGGGACTAGCGGGGGGGAAAAAAGAGACCCAGTACTTC,CASSLRTGLAGGKKETQYF
.,TRBV29-1,.,TRBJ1-4,TGCAGCGGAACAGATGAAAAACTGTTTTTT,CSGTDEKLFF
.,TRBV11-2,.,TRBJ1-2,TGTGCCAGCAGCTTTGCGGAGACAGGCTTGAGACGCTACACCTTC,CASSFAETGLRRYTF
TRBD2,TRBV12-3/TRBV12-4,many,TRBJ2-7,TGTGCCAGCAGTGCTAGCGGGGGCTACTACGAGCAGTACTTC,CASSASGGYYEQYF
TRBD1,TRBV19,few,TRBJ2-1,TGTGCCAGTAGTATTTCGGCTTGGGGACAGGGTGAGCAGTTCTTC,CASSISAWGQGEQFF
.,TRBV20-1,many,TRBJ2-5,TGCAGTGCTAGAAGAGGGGGGTTCCAAGAGACCCAGTACTTC,CSARRGGFQETQYF
.,TRBV20-1,.,TRBJ2-7,TGCAGTGCTCTAACTCGGGGTCCCTACGAGCAGTACTTC,CSALTRGPYEQYF
TRBD2,TRBV29-1,many,TRBJ2-3,TGCAGCGTTGGGGCGCGGGGGGGCTCTATTAGCACAGATACGCAGTATTTT,CSVGARGGSISTDTQYF
.,TRBV12-3/TRBV12-4,many,TRBJ1-2,TGTGCCAGCAGTCCTACAGGGCAGGGAGGCTACACCTTC,CASSPTGQGGYTF
TRBD2,TRBV28,.,TRBJ2-5,TGTGCCAGCAGTTTATTCGGGGCGGGGGAACAAGAGACCCAGTACTTC,CASSLFGAGEQETQYF
.,TRBV12-3/TRBV12-4,many,TRBJ2-3,TGTGCCAGCAGTTCCTCTCCCGGGACAAGGACTAGCACAGATACGCAGTATTTT,CASSSSPGTRTSTDTQYF
.,TRBV20-1,many,TRBJ1-2,TGCAGTGCTAGAGAGGGGGAAGGCGACTATGGCTACACCTTC,CSAREGEGDYGYTF
.,TRBV6-2/TRBV6-3,many,TRBJ2-7,TGTGCCCGCGGTTCTTCTGCCCAGAGGGAGCAGTACTTC,CARGSSAQREQYF
.,TRBV7-2,.,TRBJ1-1,TGTGCCAGCAGCTTAGAGGGGCCAAGAAACACTGAAGCTTTCTTT,CASSLEGPRNTEAFF